This T cell receptor (beta chain) originates from a study of T cells in Graves' hyperthyroidism and ophthalmopathy. Study results and limitations: Ophthalmopathy was predicted by the model a median of roughly 6.6 months ahead of onset.

Of note for this clonotype: The antigen remains undetermined.

CDR1 and CDR2 from the germline V gene are LGHNT and FRNRAP. J lost 7 bases, V lost 5 bases, and 10 bases had no gene match. This CDR3 contains 15 residues. RNA transcripts provided the source from which TCR beta CDR3 regions were amplified. A set of HTBI primers served as the primers for a first-round RT-PCR of the TCR CDR3. TCRdb recomputed calls from the multiplex PCR reads with MiXCR, one row per CDR3 protein. This sample yields 350,000 to 400,000 distinct CDR3 sequences, of which over 11% are seen a single time; approximately 11% belongs to the top ten. This rearrangement joins TRBV12-5 to TRBJ1-4, with TRBD1 matching over 7 bases. The origin of this receptor is an older woman with Graves' hyperthyroidism. Input material: blood. The CDR3 loop is CASGHGTADGEKLFF. The CDR3 DNA follows: TGTGCTAGTGGTCACGGGACAGCCGACGGTGAAAAACTGTTTTTT.